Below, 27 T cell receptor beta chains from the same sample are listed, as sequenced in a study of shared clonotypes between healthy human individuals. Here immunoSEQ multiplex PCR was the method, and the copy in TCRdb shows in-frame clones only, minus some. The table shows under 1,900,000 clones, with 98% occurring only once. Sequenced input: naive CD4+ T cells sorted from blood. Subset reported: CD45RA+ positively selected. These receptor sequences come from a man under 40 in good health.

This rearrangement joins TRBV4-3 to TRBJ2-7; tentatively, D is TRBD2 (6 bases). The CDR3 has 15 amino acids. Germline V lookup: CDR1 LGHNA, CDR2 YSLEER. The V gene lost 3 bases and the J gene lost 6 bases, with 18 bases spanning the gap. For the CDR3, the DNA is TGCGCCAGCAGCCATCCTGGGGCGGGATTTCGCGAGCAGTACTTC. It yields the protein CASSHPGAGFREQYF.

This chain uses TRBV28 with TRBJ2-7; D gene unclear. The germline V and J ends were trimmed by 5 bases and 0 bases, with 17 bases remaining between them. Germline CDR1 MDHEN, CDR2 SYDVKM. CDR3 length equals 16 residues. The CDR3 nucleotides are TGTGCCAGCAGTCCCCCGCGGCAGACGATCTCCTACGAGCAGTACTTC. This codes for CASSPPRQTISYEQYF.

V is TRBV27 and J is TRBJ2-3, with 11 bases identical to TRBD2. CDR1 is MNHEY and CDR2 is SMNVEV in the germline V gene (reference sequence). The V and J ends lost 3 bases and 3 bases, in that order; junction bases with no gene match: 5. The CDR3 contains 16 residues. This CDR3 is CASSFSGRAGTDTQYF. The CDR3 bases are TGTGCCAGCAGTTTTAGCGGGAGGGCGGGGACAGATACGCAGTATTTT.

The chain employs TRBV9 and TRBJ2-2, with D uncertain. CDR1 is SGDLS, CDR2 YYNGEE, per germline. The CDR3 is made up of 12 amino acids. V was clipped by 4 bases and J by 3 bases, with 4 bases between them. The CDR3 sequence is CASSRYTGELFF. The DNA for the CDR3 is TGTGCCAGCAGCCGGTACACCGGGGAGCTGTTTTTT. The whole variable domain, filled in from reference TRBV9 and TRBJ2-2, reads DSGVTQTPKHLITATGQRVTLRCSPRSGDLSVYWYQQSLDQGLQFLIQYYNGEERAKGNILERFSAQQFPDLHSELNLSSLELGDSALYFCASSRYTGELFFGEGSRLTVL.

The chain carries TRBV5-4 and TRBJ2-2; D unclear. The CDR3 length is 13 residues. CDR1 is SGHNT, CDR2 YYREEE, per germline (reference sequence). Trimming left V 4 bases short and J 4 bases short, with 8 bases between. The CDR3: CASSPWVTGELFF. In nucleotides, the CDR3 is TGTGCCAGCAGCCCCTGGGTCACCGGGGAGCTGTTTTTT.

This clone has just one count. The CDR3 DNA reads TGTGCCAGCAGCTTTCGGATAGGGACGGGCTATGGCTACACCTTC. Residues: CASSFRIGTGYGYTF. The J gene is TRBJ1-2, the V gene TRBV28; D possibly corresponds to TRBD1 (5 bases). V dropped 6 bases and J dropped 4 bases, with 18 bases sitting between them. This CDR3 is 15 amino acids long. Germline-derived CDR1 and CDR2 are MDHEN and SYDVKM.

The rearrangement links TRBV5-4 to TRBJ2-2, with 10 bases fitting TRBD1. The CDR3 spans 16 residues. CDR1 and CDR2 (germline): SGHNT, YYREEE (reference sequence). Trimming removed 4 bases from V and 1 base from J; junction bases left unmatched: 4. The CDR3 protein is CASSPRDRGNTGELFF. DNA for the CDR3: TGTGCCAGCAGCCCCCGGGACAGGGGGAACACCGGGGAGCTGTTTTTT.

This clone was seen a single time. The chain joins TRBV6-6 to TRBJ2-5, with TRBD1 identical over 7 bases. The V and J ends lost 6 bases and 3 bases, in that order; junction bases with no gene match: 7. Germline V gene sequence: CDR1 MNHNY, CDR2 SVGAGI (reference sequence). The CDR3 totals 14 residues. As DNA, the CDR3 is TGTGCCAGCAGCCTACGAACAGGGGAAGAGACCCAGTACTTC. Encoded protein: CASSLRTGEETQYF.

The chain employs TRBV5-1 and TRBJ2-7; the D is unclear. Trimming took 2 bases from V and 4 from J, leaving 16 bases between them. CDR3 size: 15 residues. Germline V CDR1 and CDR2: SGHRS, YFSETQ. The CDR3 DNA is TGCGCCAGCAGCTTTAAAAGGGTAAGTAAGTACGAGCAGTACTTC. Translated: CASSFKRVSKYEQYF.

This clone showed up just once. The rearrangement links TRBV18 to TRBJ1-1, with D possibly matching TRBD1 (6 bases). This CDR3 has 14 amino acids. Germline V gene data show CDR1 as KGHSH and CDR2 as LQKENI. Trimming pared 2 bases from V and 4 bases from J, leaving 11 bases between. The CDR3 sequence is CASSPGRGPTEAFF. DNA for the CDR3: TGTGCCAGCTCACCAGGCCGGGGGCCCACTGAAGCTTTCTTT.

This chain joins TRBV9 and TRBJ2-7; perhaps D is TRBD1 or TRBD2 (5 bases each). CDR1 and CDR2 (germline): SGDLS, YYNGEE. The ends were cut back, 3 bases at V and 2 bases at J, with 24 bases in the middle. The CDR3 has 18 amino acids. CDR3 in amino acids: CASSAGSSGRWITYEQYF. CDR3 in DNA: TGTGCCAGCAGCGCAGGCTCCTCGGGACGGTGGATAACCTACGAGCAGTACTTC.

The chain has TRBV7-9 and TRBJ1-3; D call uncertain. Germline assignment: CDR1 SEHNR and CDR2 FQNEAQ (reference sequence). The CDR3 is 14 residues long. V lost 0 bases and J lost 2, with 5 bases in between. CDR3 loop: CASSLAEAGNTIYF. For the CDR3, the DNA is TGTGCCAGCAGCTTAGCGGAGGCTGGAAACACCATATATTTT.

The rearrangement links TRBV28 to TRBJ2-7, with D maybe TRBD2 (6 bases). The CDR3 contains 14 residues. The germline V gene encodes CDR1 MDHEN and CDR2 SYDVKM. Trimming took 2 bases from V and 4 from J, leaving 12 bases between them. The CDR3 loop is CASSLTSFQYEQYF. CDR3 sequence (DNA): TGTGCCAGCAGTTTAACTAGCTTCCAGTACGAGCAGTACTTC.

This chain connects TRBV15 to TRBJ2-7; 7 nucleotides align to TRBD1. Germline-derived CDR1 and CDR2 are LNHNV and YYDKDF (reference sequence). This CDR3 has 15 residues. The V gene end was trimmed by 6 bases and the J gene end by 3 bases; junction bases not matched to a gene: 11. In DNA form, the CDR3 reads TGTGCCACCAGTATAGACCTGGGACAGAACTACGAGCAGTACTTC. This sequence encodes CATSIDLGQNYEQYF.

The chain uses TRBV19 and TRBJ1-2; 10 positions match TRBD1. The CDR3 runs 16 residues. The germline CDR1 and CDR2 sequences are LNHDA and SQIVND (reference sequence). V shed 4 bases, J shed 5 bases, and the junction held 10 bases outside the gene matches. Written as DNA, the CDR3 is TGTGCCAGTAGTAGGGACAGGGGCGCCAGGTGGTATGGCTACACCTTC. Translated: CASSRDRGARWYGYTF.

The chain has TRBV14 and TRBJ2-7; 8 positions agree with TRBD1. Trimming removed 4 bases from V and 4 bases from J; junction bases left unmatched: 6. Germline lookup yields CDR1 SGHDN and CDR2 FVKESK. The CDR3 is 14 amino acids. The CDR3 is CASSLTGAIYEQYF. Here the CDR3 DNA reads TGTGCCAGCAGCCTGACAGGGGCGATTTACGAGCAGTACTTC.

Here the CDR3 DNA reads TGTGCCAGCAGCTTGGCATCGCAGGGGGCAGATACGCAGTATTTT. As protein: CASSLASQGADTQYF. V and J are TRBV5-4 and TRBJ2-3; 7 bases are shared with TRBD1. CDR3 length: 15 amino acids. The V gene end was trimmed by 0 bases and the J gene end by 4 bases; junction bases not matched to a gene: 5. Germline values: CDR1 SGHNT, CDR2 YYREEE (reference sequence).

The CDR3 region has the DNA TGCGCCAGCAGCTTGGAACGGGGCTATGGCTACACCTTC. Amino acid sequence: CASSLERGYGYTF. The genes are TRBV5-1 and TRBJ1-2; D not resolved. CDR1 is SGHRS, CDR2 YFSETQ, per germline. The CDR3 has 13 amino acids. The V end was cut by 0 bases, the J end by 4 bases, with 7 bases between. Full variable domain (remainder filled in from reference TRBV5-1 and TRBJ1-2): KAGVTQTPRYLIKTRGQQVTLSCSPISGHRSVSWYQQTPGQGLQFLFEYFSETQRNKGNFPGRFSGRQFSNSRSEMNVSTLELGDSALYLCASSLERGYGYTFGSGTRLTVV.

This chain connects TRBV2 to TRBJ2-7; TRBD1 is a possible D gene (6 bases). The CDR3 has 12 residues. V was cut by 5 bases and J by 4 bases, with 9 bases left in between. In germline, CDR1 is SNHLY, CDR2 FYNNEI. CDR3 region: CASSFTGYEQYF. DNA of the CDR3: TGTGCCAGCAGTTTTACAGGGTACGAGCAGTACTTC.

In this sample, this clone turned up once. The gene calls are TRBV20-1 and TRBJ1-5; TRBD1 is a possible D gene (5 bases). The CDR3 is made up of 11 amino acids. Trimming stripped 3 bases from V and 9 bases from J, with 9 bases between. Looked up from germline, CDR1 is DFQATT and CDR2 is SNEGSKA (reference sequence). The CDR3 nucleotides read TGCAGTGCTAGGTGGGGCGGGCCCCAGCATTTT. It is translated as CSARWGGPQHF.

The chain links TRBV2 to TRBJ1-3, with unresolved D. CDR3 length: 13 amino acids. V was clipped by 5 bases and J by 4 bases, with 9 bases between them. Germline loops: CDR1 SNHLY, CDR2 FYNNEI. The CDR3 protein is CASSKEQGNTIYF. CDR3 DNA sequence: TGTGCCAGCAGTAAAGAACAGGGAAACACCATATATTTT. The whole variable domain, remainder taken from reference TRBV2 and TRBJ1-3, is EPEVTQTPSHQVTQMGQEVILRCVPISNHLYFYWYRQILGQKVEFLVSFYNNEISEKSEIFDDQFSVERPDGSNFTLKIRSTKLEDSAMYFCASSKEQGNTIYFGEGSWLTVV.

The CDR3, as DNA: TGTGCCAGCAGTTCGACTAGCGGGGACACAGATACGCAGTATTTT. Protein product: CASSSTSGDTDTQYF. The J gene is TRBJ2-3, the V gene TRBV6-1; 11 bases fit TRBD2. Germline trimming cut 5 bases from V and 2 bases from J; bases unmatched to any gene: 3. Per the germline V gene, CDR1 is MNHNS and CDR2 is SASEGT. The CDR3 has 15 residues.

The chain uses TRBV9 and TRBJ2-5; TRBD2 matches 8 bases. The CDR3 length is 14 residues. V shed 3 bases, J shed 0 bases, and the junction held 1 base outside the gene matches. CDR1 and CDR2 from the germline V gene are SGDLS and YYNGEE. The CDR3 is CASSGGLDQETQYF. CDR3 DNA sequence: TGTGCCAGCAGCGGGGGACTAGACCAAGAGACCCAGTACTTC. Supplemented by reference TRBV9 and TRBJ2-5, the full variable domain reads DSGVTQTPKHLITATGQRVTLRCSPRSGDLSVYWYQQSLDQGLQFLIQYYNGEERAKGNILERFSAQQFPDLHSELNLSSLELGDSALYFCASSGGLDQETQYFGPGTRLLVL.

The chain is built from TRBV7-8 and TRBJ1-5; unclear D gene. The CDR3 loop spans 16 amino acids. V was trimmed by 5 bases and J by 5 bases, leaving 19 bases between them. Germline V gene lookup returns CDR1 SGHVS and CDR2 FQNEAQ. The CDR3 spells CASSPNLGRGYQPQHF. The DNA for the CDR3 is TGTGCCAGCAGCCCAAACTTAGGCAGAGGATATCAGCCCCAGCATTTT.

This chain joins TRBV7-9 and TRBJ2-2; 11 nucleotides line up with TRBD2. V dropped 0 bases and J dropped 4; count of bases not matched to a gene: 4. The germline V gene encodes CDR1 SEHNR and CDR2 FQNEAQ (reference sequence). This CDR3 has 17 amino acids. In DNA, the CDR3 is TGTGCCAGCAGCTTAGCGCGGCTAGCGGGGGGCACCGGGGAGCTGTTTTTT. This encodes CASSLARLAGGTGELFF.

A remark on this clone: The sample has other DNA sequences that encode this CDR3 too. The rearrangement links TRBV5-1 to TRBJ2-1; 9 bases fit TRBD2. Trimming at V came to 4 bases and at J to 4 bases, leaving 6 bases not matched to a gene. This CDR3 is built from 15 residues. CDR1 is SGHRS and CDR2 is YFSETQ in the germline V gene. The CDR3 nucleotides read TGCGCCAGCAGCGAGACTAGCGGATCGTACAATGAGCAGTTCTTC. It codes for CASSETSGSYNEQFF.

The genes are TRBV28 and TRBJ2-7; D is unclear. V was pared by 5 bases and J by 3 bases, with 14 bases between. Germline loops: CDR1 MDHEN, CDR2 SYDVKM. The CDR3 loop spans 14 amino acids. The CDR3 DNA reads TGTGCCAGCAGTATCCGGACCCTATACTACGAGCAGTACTTC. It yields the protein CASSIRTLYYEQYF.